This entry concerns a single TCR beta chain. No antigen is known for it. CD4+ T cells that had been cultured provided DNA sequenced with the Oncomine TCR Beta short-read assay. Cultures of CD4+ T cells served as the source for extracting genomic DNA. Using its own MiXCR run on the PCR reads, TCRdb lists one record per CDR3 protein. The sample includes more than 9,000 distinct CDR3 sequences, 60% to 70% of them seen just once. This record comes from a study of vaccination and CD4 T cells after COVID-19. In the study overall: Cellular stimulation was performed using overlapping spike peptides derived from SARS-CoV-2, HCoV-NL63, HCoV-OC43 and HCoV-229E.

The treatment was: approximately nine-day PBMC culture with coronavirus spike peptide pools or control peptides (ViraFEST assay). ViraFEST stimulated the growth of antigen-specific T cells using peptide pools and subsequently profiled their TCRs by sequencing. Germline V gene data show CDR1 as KGHSH and CDR2 as LQKENI. The CDR3 is 17 amino acids. V lost 0 bases to trimming and J lost 1 base, with 15 bases between them. General study findings and limits: Among reactive clones from convalescent patients, a median about 86% appeared only post-vaccination.

The material sequenced was CD4+ T cells from blood, cultured in vitro. The chain is built from TRBV18 and TRBJ2-5, with D possibly matching TRBD1 (5 bases). This clonotype originated in a human donor who had recovered from COVID-19. This chain's CDR3 is CASSPPAGHNLQETQYF. The CDR3 DNA reads TGTGCCAGCTCACCACCGGCAGGGCATAACCTCCAAGAGACCCAGTACTTC.